Listed below are T cell receptor beta chains from one sample, sequenced in a study of regulatory T cells in long-lasting Graves disease. TCRdb analysed the multiplex PCR reads with MiXCR anew, one entry per CDR3 protein. Here the sample spans approximately 300,000 distinct CDR3 sequences, about 20% being singletons. The sample in question was peripheral blood mononuclear cells (PBMCs), obtained at new diagnosis, from a patient treated with antithyroid drugs. The source is a female donor with Graves disease. Each CDR3 is given with its conserved first and last residue. The order of the fields is D gene, clone size, V gene, J gene, CDR3 protein, CDR3 DNA. A D gene is named only where the DNA matches it firmly. Rows give clone size only sometimes, using once, few, many, or a class for an expanded clone.

.	many	TRBV5-1	TRBJ1-1	CASMGGGNTEAFF	TGCGCCAGCATGGGGGGCGGGAACACTGAAGCTTTCTTT
TRBD1	many	TRBV29-1	TRBJ2-7	CSAGQGAGEQYF	TGCAGCGCGGGACAGGGGGCAGGGGAGCAGTACTTC
TRBD2	.	TRBV28	TRBJ2-7	CASSPGGGVYEQYF	TGTGCCAGCAGCCCGGGGGGAGGGGTGTACGAGCAGTACTTC
.	.	TRBV4-1	TRBJ1-6	CASSQGETGRSPLHF	TGCGCCAGCAGCCAAGGTGAGACAGGCAGATCACCCCTCCACTTT
TRBD2	many	TRBV12-3/TRBV12-4	TRBJ2-1	CASSPTSGGNEQFF	TGTGCCAGCAGCCCGACTAGCGGGGGCAATGAGCAGTTCTTC
.	many	TRBV2	TRBJ1-3	CASRGPGNTIYF	TGTGCCAGCAGAGGGCCGGGAAACACCATATATTTT
TRBD2	many	TRBV12-3/TRBV12-4	TRBJ2-1	CASRRTSNEQFF	TGTGCCAGCAGAAGGACTAGCAATGAGCAGTTCTTC
.	many	TRBV20-1	TRBJ1-2	CSALDTDYGYTF	TGCAGTGCTTTGGACACAGACTATGGCTACACCTTC
TRBD1	many	TRBV12-3/TRBV12-4	TRBJ2-5	CASSTGGSQETQYF	TGTGCCAGCAGTACAGGGGGATCCCAAGAGACCCAGTACTTC
.	many	TRBV15	TRBJ2-2	CATSEHFTGELFF	TGTGCCACCAGCGAACACTTTACCGGGGAGCTGTTTTTT
TRBD1	few	TRBV6-5	TRBJ2-2	CASSYSTGGSTGELFF	TGTGCCAGCAGTTACTCGACAGGGGGTAGCACCGGGGAGCTGTTTTTT
.	many	TRBV19	TRBJ2-2	CASSPTRPNTGELFF	TGTGCCAGTAGTCCGACTAGACCTAACACCGGGGAGCTGTTTTTT
TRBD1	.	TRBV30	TRBJ2-4	CAWSVGTVAKNIQYF	TGTGCCTGGAGTGTGGGGACAGTAGCCAAAAACATTCAGTACTTC
.	few	TRBV18	TRBJ2-1	CASSPISGGGDEQFF	TGTGCCAGCTCACCGATCTCCGGGGGAGGAGATGAGCAGTTCTTC
.	.	TRBV5-6	TRBJ2-6	CATDQGPDGANVLTF	TGTGCCACTGACCAAGGGCCCGATGGGGCCAACGTCCTGACTTTC
.	many	TRBV20-1	TRBJ2-7	CSASPQGEIHEQYF	TGCAGTGCTTCCCCTCAGGGCGAGATCCACGAGCAGTACTTC
.	.	TRBV24-1	TRBJ2-3	CATNDPDPLGDTQYF	TGTGCCACCAATGACCCAGACCCGCTTGGGGATACGCAGTATTTT
.	many	TRBV7-2	TRBJ1-2	CASSPDLPEARSYGYTF	TGTGCCAGCAGCCCCGACCTCCCGGAGGCGCGCAGCTATGGCTACACCTTC
.	many	TRBV19	TRBJ2-7	CASSILGKGVEQYF	TGTGCCAGTAGTATCCTAGGCAAGGGGGTCGAGCAGTACTTC
TRBD2	.	TRBV6-1	TRBJ2-3	CASSDSWTSGSTDTQYF	TGTGCCAGCAGTGACTCTTGGACTAGCGGGAGCACAGATACGCAGTATTTT
TRBD2	many	TRBV20-1	TRBJ2-1	CSARLAGPNEQFF	TGCAGTGCTAGGCTAGCGGGCCCCAATGAGCAGTTCTTC
TRBD2	many	TRBV7-9	TRBJ2-3	CASSSRLAGATDTQYF	TGTGCCAGCAGCTCCCGCTTAGCGGGAGCGACAGATACGCAGTATTTT
.	.	TRBV20-1	TRBJ2-3	CSARVGTTDTQYF	TGCAGTGCTAGGGTAGGGACCACAGATACGCAGTATTTT
.	.	TRBV7-2	TRBJ2-7	CASRDLQRHLTYEQYF	TGTGCCAGCAGAGATCTCCAGAGACACCTAACCTACGAGCAGTACTTC
.	.	TRBV6-2/TRBV6-3	TRBJ2-4	CASSTLSILAKNIQYF	TGTGCCAGCAGTACCCTTTCGATCCTAGCCAAAAACATTCAGTACTTC
TRBD2	.	TRBV7-9	TRBJ2-5	CASSLRALAFQETQYF	TGTGCCAGCAGCTTAAGGGCACTAGCGTTCCAAGAGACCCAGTACTTC
.	many	TRBV19	TRBJ2-7	CASSIWDKGYEQYF	TGTGCCAGTAGTATTTGGGACAAAGGCTACGAGCAGTACTTC
.	many	TRBV25-1	TRBJ1-4	CASSAPSSGKGKLFF	TGTGCCAGCAGTGCTCCATCTTCGGGGAAGGGAAAACTGTTTTTT
.	many	TRBV19	TRBJ2-7	CASSLTTGPPYEQYF	TGTGCCAGTAGTCTGACGACAGGACCCCCCTACGAGCAGTACTTC
TRBD1	many	TRBV20-1	TRBJ2-5	CSARERYFGQGTIGETQYF	TGCAGTGCTAGAGAGCGGTACTTCGGACAGGGTACAATCGGAGAGACCCAGTACTTC
TRBD1	few	TRBV7-2	TRBJ1-3	CASNHRGQGNTIYF	TGTGCCAGCAACCACAGGGGGCAAGGAAACACCATATATTTT
TRBD1	many	TRBV19	TRBJ1-1	CASSDRGQSTEAFF	TGTGCCAGTAGCGACAGGGGGCAAAGCACTGAAGCTTTCTTT
TRBD2	.	TRBV7-2	TRBJ2-7	CASRPSGGAQAYEQYF	TGTGCCAGCAGACCGTCGGGGGGGGCACAAGCTTACGAGCAGTACTTC